This TCR beta chain is from a study of shared clonotypes between healthy human individuals. Assay execution took place at the deep level. Across several immunoSEQ plates, the genomic DNA of each subset was split evenly. The method was immunoSEQ multiplex PCR; TCRdb's version includes in-frame clones alone and lacks a portion of them. The table lists almost 700,000 clones, just over 90% of them singletons. CD8 cells classed as naive were CD45RO-negative and positively selected for CCR7, excluding terminally differentiated effector memory CD45RA+ cells. The germline CDR1 and CDR2 sequences are SGHTA and FQGTGA. The length of the CDR3 is 16 residues. Trimming took 4 bases from V and 1 from J; bases not matched to a gene: 5.

This TCR was sampled from a man aged 25 to 40 in good health. The genes are TRBV7-3 and TRBJ2-5, with 11 nucleotides matching TRBD2. The sample taken for sequencing was naive CD8+ T cells sorted from blood. CDR3 sequence reads: CASSSGLAGSQETQYF. The CDR3 DNA is TGTGCCAGCAGCTCTGGACTAGCGGGTTCCCAAGAGACCCAGTACTTC.